This TCR beta chain was sequenced in a study of CD8 T cells in ankylosing spondylitis (TCRdb year 2017). Study-wide context: The study set out to find disease-linked TCR variants by profiling T cell receptor beta repertoires in ankylosing spondylitis patients and healthy donors. In total, the full study cohort was made up of roughly 110 healthy donors and approximately 27 ankylosing spondylitis patients. Peripheral blood samples were taken, and synovial fluid was additionally collected from ankylosing spondylitis patients. Study-wide findings and limitations: A TCR beta motif of several highly homologous amino acid variants appeared characteristic of blood from ankylosing spondylitis patients. Some motif variants had previously been reported in the synovial fluid and blood of reactive arthritis patients, which suggests shared mechanisms of disease initiation. A CD8+ phenotype was shown by the disease-linked clones, which were found at relatively low frequencies in peripheral blood. The disease-linked clones were reported as significantly enriched in matched synovial fluid samples from ankylosing spondylitis patients.

Sequencing instrument: Illumina HiSeq 2500. TCR beta libraries were prepared by quantitative 5'-RACE with molecular barcodes. The authors' analysis ran thus. Disease-linked TCR variants were identified with a new computational method built on a probabilistic model of VDJ rearrangement. TCRdb trimmed public reads at Q25 via fastp, called clones via MiXCR and kept in-frame beta chains. CDR3 protein sequences are deduplicated, and each keeps its most common genes and DNA. TCRdb, not the original authors, processed these V and J calls. For this sample there are approximately 500,000 distinct CDR3 sequences; 10% to 15% appear just once. In total, the top ten clones hold approximately 6.2% of the sample. This clonotype has a handful of counts. Its antigen has not been determined. No clone much larger than this one lies a single base away; base qualities are absent. The germline V gene sets CDR1 to SGHVS and CDR2 to FQNEAQ. V loses 2 bases, J loses 8 bases, and the germline ends lie 16 bases apart. The CDR3 covers 15 residues, taking in both the cysteine and the phenylalanine. Only CDR3 DNA is held: 45 bases, read in frame from base 1.

The sequence was collected from a male donor with ankylosing spondylitis. Sequencing was carried out using blood, either unsorted or a sorted T cell fraction (not recorded which). The rearranged chain carries TRBV7-8 and TRBJ2-1, and perhaps TRBD2 as D gene, on 6 matching bases. The CDR3 reads as follows: CASSLRYLQRDEQFF. The sequence in DNA is TGTGCCAGCAGCTTAAGGTACTTACAGCGGGATGAGCAGTTCTTC.